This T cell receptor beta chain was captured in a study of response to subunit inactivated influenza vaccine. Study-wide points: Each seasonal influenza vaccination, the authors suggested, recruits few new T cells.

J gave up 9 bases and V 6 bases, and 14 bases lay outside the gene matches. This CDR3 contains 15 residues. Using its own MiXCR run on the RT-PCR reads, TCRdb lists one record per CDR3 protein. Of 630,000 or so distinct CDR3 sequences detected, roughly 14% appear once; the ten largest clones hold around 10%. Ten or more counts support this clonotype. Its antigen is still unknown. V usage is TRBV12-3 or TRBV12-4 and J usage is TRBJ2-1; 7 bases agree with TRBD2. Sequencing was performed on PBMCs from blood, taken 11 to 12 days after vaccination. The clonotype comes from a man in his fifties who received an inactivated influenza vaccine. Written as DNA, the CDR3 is TGTGCCAGCAGCGGGGTGGCAAGCGGGGAAGGTGAGCAGTTCTTC. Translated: CASSGVASGEGEQFF.